These T cell receptor beta chains were read from a single sample in a study of identical twins. TCRdb re-called the 5' RACE reads with MiXCR, one entry per CDR3 protein. In the table there are fewer than 900,000 distinct CDR3 sequences, about 18% of which are singletons. These sequences were also reported in another study, on T cells expressing NK-cell markers.

Sequencing was done on a sample of PBMCs. These receptors came from a woman in her late teens or twenties in good health. Both conserved end residues are part of each CDR3. Fields, in order: J gene, V gene, clone size, D gene, CDR3 DNA, CDR3 protein. D genes are given only for firm matches. A clone size is listed for some rows: how often the clone was seen (once, few, many), or a class if it is expanded.

>TRBJ2-1|TRBV7-6|.|.
TGTGCCAGCAGCCGCATAGAGCCTTACAATGAGCAGTTCTTC
CASSRIEPYNEQFF
>TRBJ2-7|TRBV7-9|.|.
TGTGCCAGCAGCTTAGAAAGGAACGAGCAGTACTTC
CASSLERNEQYF
>TRBJ2-7|TRBV29-1|few|TRBD2
TGCAGCGTGACCGGGACTAGCGGTAGATACGAGCAGTACTTC
CSVTGTSGRYEQYF
>TRBJ1-5|TRBV30|.|.
TGTGCCTGGAGTGTACCTGGACGACAGCCCCAGCATTTT
CAWSVPGRQPQHF
>TRBJ2-3|TRBV7-9|many|.
TGTGCCAGCAGTGTTAGGACAGATACGCAGTATTTT
CASSVRTDTQYF
>TRBJ2-1|TRBV7-2|once|.
TGTGCCAGCAGCTTAGGGTACGACCGACCCTACAATGAGCAGTTCTTC
CASSLGYDRPYNEQFF
>TRBJ2-1|TRBV28|.|TRBD2
TGTGCCAGCAGACACGGGACTAGACAGAGCTCCTACAATGAGCAGTTCTTC
CASRHGTRQSSYNEQFF
>TRBJ2-3|TRBV7-9|.|TRBD2
TGTGCCAGCAGCATGACTAGCCCAGATACGCAGTATTTT
CASSMTSPDTQYF
>TRBJ2-3|TRBV12-3/TRBV12-4|once|.
TGTGCCAGCAGTCCATCCCCCCAGGCCGATACGCAGTATTTT
CASSPSPQADTQYF
>TRBJ1-3|TRBV3-1|.|.
TGTGCCAGCAGCCAGGTAGGGCACGGAAACACCATATATTTT
CASSQVGHGNTIYF
>TRBJ2-1|TRBV12-3/TRBV12-4|.|.
TGTGCCAGCTATGGGGCTAGCGACTCCTACAATGAGCAGTTCTTC
CASYGASDSYNEQFF
>TRBJ1-1|TRBV29-1|few|TRBD1
TGCAGCGTTGAGGACAGGGGGATTGAAGCTTTCTTT
CSVEDRGIEAFF
>TRBJ2-5|TRBV6-1|.|.
TGTGCCAGCAACCCTGGGTCCGGGGAGACCCAGTACTTC
CASNPGSGETQYF
>TRBJ2-1|TRBV20-1|.|TRBD2
TGCAGTGCCCTTTACGCCCTAGCGGGGGCTTACAATGAGCAGTTCTTC
CSALYALAGAYNEQFF
>TRBJ2-7|TRBV20-1|many|.
TGCAGTGCTAGAGATCCGACGGCCGGAGCCTACGAGCAGTACTTC
CSARDPTAGAYEQYF
>TRBJ2-4|TRBV10-3|few|TRBD2
TGTGCCATCAGGGATGGACTAGCGGGAGCCAAAAACATTCAGTACTTC
CAIRDGLAGAKNIQYF
>TRBJ2-3|TRBV20-1|.|.
TGCAGTGCTAGAGATACCACTAGCCGAGGCACAGATACGCAGTATTTT
CSARDTTSRGTDTQYF
>TRBJ2-7|TRBV6-1|few|.
TGTGCCAGCAGTACCCGGAAATTCTACGAGCAGTACTTC
CASSTRKFYEQYF
>TRBJ2-3|TRBV5-1|.|TRBD2
TGCGCCAGCAGCTCTAGCGGGGGGGGAGATACGCAGTATTTT
CASSSSGGGDTQYF
>TRBJ2-2|TRBV5-1|few|.
TGCGCCAGCAGCCCCATTACGGGGACGACCGGGGAGCTGTTTTTT
CASSPITGTTGELFF
>TRBJ2-7|TRBV6-5|many|TRBD2
TGTGCCAGCAGTTACTCTGGAGCGGGAGGATACGAGCAGTACTTC
CASSYSGAGGYEQYF
>TRBJ2-2|TRBV7-9|.|.
TGTGCCAGCAGTGCCGCCCCGTTTTGGGAGCTGTTTTTT
CASSAAPFWELFF
>TRBJ1-2|TRBV7-2|.|TRBD1
TGTGCCAGCAGCTTAGTCCCAGGGGGGACCTATGGCTACACCTTC
CASSLVPGGTYGYTF
>TRBJ2-5|TRBV10-3|.|.
TGTGCCATCAGCTCGGAATCAGAGACCCAGTACTTC
CAISSESETQYF
>TRBJ2-1|TRBV29-1|few|TRBD2
TGCAGCGTTGACGGCGGGAGCTCCTACAATGAGCAGTTCTTC
CSVDGGSSYNEQFF
>TRBJ2-4|TRBV11-2|.|TRBD1
TGTGCCAGCAGCTCGCTTTCGGGACAGGGGAACATTCAGTACTTC
CASSSLSGQGNIQYF
>TRBJ2-1|TRBV5-1|.|TRBD2
TGCGCCAGCAGTACCGGAGCGGGGGGGCCTGGCAATGAGCAGTTCTTC
CASSTGAGGPGNEQFF
>TRBJ1-2|TRBV12-3/TRBV12-4|few|.
TGTGCCAGTCCGAAAAGGGGCGCCAACTATGGCTACACCTTC
CASPKRGANYGYTF
>TRBJ2-2|TRBV5-1|few|TRBD1
TGCGCCAGCAGTTTCGGACAGGGGGCCTGGAACACCGGGGAGCTGTTTTTT
CASSFGQGAWNTGELFF
>TRBJ1-1|TRBV7-8|.|.
TGTGCCAGCAGCTTAGACCGGAGGATGAACACTGAAGCTTTCTTT
CASSLDRRMNTEAFF
>TRBJ1-1|TRBV2|few|.
TGTGCCAGCACCCCGGGACAGAACACTGAAGCTTTCTTT
CASTPGQNTEAFF
>TRBJ2-5|TRBV12-3/TRBV12-4|.|TRBD2
TGTGCCAGCAGTTTAAGTTGGAGCGGGGGGGTGTGGGAGACCCAGTACTTC
CASSLSWSGGVWETQYF
>TRBJ2-1|TRBV15|once|.
TGTGCCACCAGCAGAGTGGCCTCCAATGAGCAGTTCTTC
CATSRVASNEQFF
>TRBJ2-3|TRBV18|few|.
TGTGCCAGCTCACCCGACTCGAGCACAGATACGCAGTATTTT
CASSPDSSTDTQYF
>TRBJ2-3|TRBV9|few|.
TGTGCCAGCAGCTACCCAAGCGGGGATACGCAGTATTTT
CASSYPSGDTQYF
>TRBJ2-7|TRBV2|once|TRBD1
TGTGCCAGCAGTGAAGACGACAGGGGGCCTAGCTACGAGCAGTACTTC
CASSEDDRGPSYEQYF
>TRBJ1-2|TRBV6-1|few|TRBD1
TGTGCCAGCAGCCCTGACTCCGGGACAGGCTATGGCTACACCTTC
CASSPDSGTGYGYTF
>TRBJ1-5|TRBV6-1|.|.
TGTGCCAGCAGGCGCGGGGGTAACGGCAATCAGCCCCAGCATTTT
CASRRGGNGNQPQHF
>TRBJ2-1|TRBV12-3/TRBV12-4|few|.
TGTGCCAGCGTTTCCCGGGACATATATTCGGGGGGCAATGAGCAGTTCTTC
CASVSRDIYSGGNEQFF
>TRBJ2-7|TRBV7-9|.|TRBD1
TGTGCCAGCAGCTTAATCGGACAGGTCTCCTACGAGCAGTACTTC
CASSLIGQVSYEQYF
>TRBJ2-1|TRBV5-4|.|TRBD1
TGTGCCAGCGGATATAGGGGGACAGGGTATGAGCAGTTCTTC
CASGYRGTGYEQFF
>TRBJ2-1|TRBV18|few|.
TGTGCCAGCTCAAGACAAAGAGCGAATGAGCAGTTCTTC
CASSRQRANEQFF
>TRBJ2-4|TRBV20-1|many|TRBD1
TGCAGTGCTAGAATGCAGGGGGCCCCCAAAAACATTCAGTACTTC
CSARMQGAPKNIQYF
>TRBJ2-1|TRBV29-1|.|.
TGCAGCGTGGAACTAGAAAGCTCCTACAATGAGCAGTTCTTC
CSVELESSYNEQFF
>TRBJ2-1|TRBV6-4|.|.
TGTGCCACCCCGGAGCCGACACGGGGGTTCTTC
CATPEPTRGFF
>TRBJ2-7|TRBV18|once|.
TGTGCCAGCTCACCACCAGGGTTTCTTGGCGAGCAGTACTTC
CASSPPGFLGEQYF
>TRBJ1-3|TRBV9|.|.
TGTGCCAGCAGCGTAGGCACAGCCTTTGGAAACACCATATATTTT
CASSVGTAFGNTIYF
>TRBJ2-7|TRBV6-1|few|TRBD1
TGTGCCAGCAGTGAAGCACTACTACAGGGGAGCGAGCAGTACTTC
CASSEALLQGSEQYF